These T cell receptor beta chains were read from a single sample in a study of a mutant IDH1 vaccine in newly diagnosed glioma. No antigen has been assigned to these receptors. The repertoire was sequenced with immunoSEQ multiplex PCR; TCRdb's copy has only in-frame clones and lacks some. Here the sample spans approximately 30,000 clones, more than 65% being singletons. The sample in question was PBMCs, obtained from a glioma patient whose treatment included an IDH1 peptide vaccine. Receptors were obtained from a man in his forties or fifties with glioma. The CDR3 runs from the conserved cysteine through the conserved F or W. Each record gives: D gene, clone size, J gene, V gene, CDR3 protein, CDR3 DNA. D genes are given only for firm matches. The listing skips clone size in some rows; elsewhere it reads once, few, many or a size class.

>.|.|TRBJ2-1|TRBV2
CASMGAWNNEQFF
TGTGCCAGCATGGGGGCCTGGAACAATGAGCAGTTCTTC
>.|few|TRBJ1-1|TRBV28
CASSTWVDTEAFF
TGTGCCAGCAGTACTTGGGTTGACACTGAAGCTTTCTTT
>.|.|TRBJ2-7|TRBV4-1
CASSHRTDSYEQYF
TGCGCCAGCAGCCATCGTACAGACTCCTACGAGCAGTACTTC
>TRBD1|.|TRBJ2-3|TRBV2
CASRERQGPTDTQYF
TGTGCCAGCAGGGAGAGACAGGGACCCACAGATACGCAGTATTTT
>.|.|TRBJ2-5|TRBV9
CASRDSGEETQYF
TGTGCCAGCAGGGATTCAGGGGAAGAGACCCAGTACTTC
>.|.|TRBJ2-7|TRBV18
CASSPPGAYEQYF
TGTGCCAGCTCACCACCAGGGGCCTACGAGCAGTACTTC
>.|.|TRBJ1-3|TRBV5-1
CASSLAGGISGNTIYF
TGCGCCAGCAGCTTGGCGGGGGGAATATCTGGAAACACCATATATTTT
>.|.|TRBJ1-1|TRBV4-3
CASSPSVLSGAEAFF
TGCGCCAGCAGCCCAAGCGTACTCTCCGGGGCCGAAGCTTTCTTT
>.|.|TRBJ2-2|TRBV5-4
CATRDTLESTGELFF
TGTGCCACCCGGGACACCCTCGAGTCCACCGGGGAGCTGTTTTTT
>TRBD2|.|TRBJ2-1|TRBV6-6
CASREGGPYNEQFF
TGTGCCAGCCGGGAGGGGGGGCCCTACAATGAGCAGTTCTTC
>TRBD1|.|TRBJ2-5|TRBV13
CASSSRGLETQYF
TGTGCCAGCAGCTCCAGGGGGCTTGAGACCCAGTACTTC
>TRBD2|.|TRBJ2-7|TRBV5-8
CASSKRTSGGVNEQYF
TGTGCCAGCAGCAAACGGACTAGCGGGGGGGTGAACGAGCAGTACTTC
>.|.|TRBJ2-1|TRBV4-3
CASSQDRGGSYNEQFF
TGCGCCAGCAGCCAAGATAGGGGGGGCTCCTACAATGAGCAGTTCTTC
>TRBD1|once|TRBJ2-7|TRBV5-6
CASSLRWDSLFYEQYF
TGTGCCAGCAGCTTGCGTTGGGACAGTCTTTTCTACGAGCAGTACTTC
>.|.|TRBJ2-5|TRBV5-4
CASSSPQETQYF
TGTGCCAGCAGCTCCCCACAAGAGACCCAGTACTTC
>.|.|TRBJ1-3|TRBV7-9
CATRDTVDGNTIYF
TGTGCCACCAGAGATACGGTCGATGGAAACACCATATATTTT
>TRBD1|.|TRBJ1-2|TRBV5-6
CASSLPTGPKGGYTF
TGTGCCAGCAGCTTGCCGACAGGGCCAAAGGGTGGCTACACCTTC
>TRBD1|.|TRBJ2-2|TRBV18
CASSKTGGRTGELFF
TGTGCCAGCTCAAAAACAGGGGGACGCACCGGGGAGCTGTTTTTT
>TRBD1|.|TRBJ1-2|TRBV5-1
CASSPGTASRDYGYTF
TGCGCCAGCAGCCCCGGGACAGCTTCACGGGACTATGGCTACACCTTC
>.|.|TRBJ1-4|TRBV7-2
CASSYSSGVELFF
TGTGCCAGCAGCTACTCTAGCGGGGTCGAACTGTTTTTT
>TRBD2|medium-sized|TRBJ2-1|TRBV6-5
CASSYSAGGSDEQFF
TGTGCCAGCAGTTACTCTGCGGGAGGGTCCGACGAGCAGTTCTTC
>TRBD1|.|TRBJ2-1|TRBV14
CASSSGGGQGRYNEQFF
TGTGCCAGCAGCTCAGGGGGAGGACAGGGGCGATACAATGAGCAGTTCTTC
>.|.|TRBJ2-2|TRBV7-9
CASGTSTNTGELFF
TGTGCCAGTGGGACATCGACGAACACCGGGGAGCTGTTTTTT
>TRBD2|.|TRBJ2-5|TRBV15
CATSSWGGETQYF
TGTGCCACCAGCAGTTGGGGGGGAGAGACCCAGTACTTC
>.|.|TRBJ2-3|TRBV20-1
CSGGSTDTQYF
TGCAGTGGCGGGAGCACAGATACGCAGTATTTT
>.|.|TRBJ1-4|TRBV20-1
CSARSWEKLFF
TGCAGTGCTAGAAGTTGGGAAAAACTGTTTTTT
>.|.|TRBJ1-2|TRBV6-1
CASSEVGGPESGYTF
TGTGCCAGCAGTGAAGTTGGGGGCCCAGAGAGTGGCTACACCTTC
>.|.|TRBJ2-5|TRBV10-3
CAITEGREETQYF
TGTGCCATCACCGAGGGGCGGGAAGAGACCCAGTACTTC
>.|once|TRBJ1-1|TRBV6-4
CAIQFGGADEGTEAFF
TGTGCCATCCAATTCGGGGGCGCGGACGAGGGCACTGAAGCTTTCTTT
>.|.|TRBJ1-4|TRBV6-1
CASSVGGSNEKLFF
TGTGCCAGCAGTGTCGGGGGGAGTAATGAAAAACTGTTTTTT
>.|.|TRBJ1-4|TRBV2
CASTEDRREKLFF
TGTGCCAGCACCGAGGACAGAAGGGAAAAACTGTTTTTT
>TRBD2|.|TRBJ2-2|TRBV5-1
CASSLAGLAVNTGELFF
TGCGCCAGCAGCTTGGCCGGACTAGCGGTCAACACCGGGGAGCTGTTTTTT
>.|.|TRBJ1-1|TRBV25-1
CASSEYGEAFF
TGTGCCAGCAGTGAATATGGGGAAGCTTTCTTT
>TRBD1|.|TRBJ1-1|TRBV5-1
CASSFGQGRIMNTEAFF
TGCGCCAGCAGCTTTGGACAGGGGAGGATCATGAACACTGAAGCTTTCTTT
>TRBD1|.|TRBJ1-1|TRBV7-9
CASSSQGAATEAFF
TGTGCCAGCAGCTCCCAGGGGGCGGCCACTGAAGCTTTCTTT
>TRBD2|.|TRBJ2-3|TRBV5-6
CASSSVGGGTDTQYF
TGTGCCAGCAGCTCCGTCGGGGGGGGCACAGATACGCAGTATTTT
>TRBD2|medium-sized|TRBJ2-1|TRBV11-3
CASSYTSGSFNEQFF
TGTGCCAGCAGCTATACTAGCGGGAGCTTCAATGAGCAGTTCTTC
>.|.|TRBJ2-7|TRBV6-6
CASMGRYEQYF
TGTGCCAGCATGGGCAGATACGAGCAGTACTTC
>TRBD2|.|TRBJ2-5|TRBV5-4
CASSWKSGGETQYF
TGTGCCAGCAGCTGGAAAAGCGGGGGAGAGACCCAGTACTTC
>TRBD1|once|TRBJ2-7|TRBV6-1
CASSHRDRVYEQYF
TGTGCCAGCAGCCACCGGGACAGGGTCTACGAGCAGTACTTC
>.|few|TRBJ1-4|TRBV2
CASSEPASHNEKLFF
TGTGCCAGCAGTGAACCGGCGTCCCACAATGAAAAACTGTTTTTT
>TRBD1|.|TRBJ2-7|TRBV5-4
CASSKIQGNEQYF
TGTGCCAGCAGCAAGATACAGGGGAACGAGCAGTACTTC
>.|.|TRBJ1-1|TRBV7-8
CASSLTSEMSAFF
TGTGCCAGCAGCTTGACCTCGGAGATGAGCGCTTTCTTT
>TRBD2|.|TRBJ2-1|TRBV15
CATRGTSGYNEQFF
TGTGCCACCAGGGGGACTAGCGGGTACAATGAGCAGTTCTTC
>.|.|TRBJ2-6|TRBV15
CATSSPGANVLTF
TGTGCCACCAGCTCCCCGGGGGCCAACGTCCTGACTTTC
>.|.|TRBJ2-7|TRBV29-1
CSVVRNPNDEQYF
TGCAGCGTTGTTCGCAATCCCAACGACGAGCAGTACTTC
>.|.|TRBJ1-5|TRBV6-1
CASSEVRAGNQPQHF
TGTGCCAGCAGTGAGGTGAGGGCAGGCAATCAGCCCCAGCATTTT
>TRBD1|medium-sized|TRBJ1-2|TRBV6-1
CASSPRGQGAGYTF
TGTGCCAGCAGTCCGCGGGGACAGGGAGCTGGCTACACCTTC
>TRBD1|.|TRBJ1-2|TRBV19
CASSQRTGANYGYTF
TGTGCCAGTAGTCAACGGACAGGAGCTAACTATGGCTACACCTTC
>TRBD1|.|TRBJ1-5|TRBV7-2
CASSLPGQGGGNQPQHF
TGTGCCAGCAGCTTACCGGGACAGGGGGGTGGCAATCAGCCCCAGCATTTT
>TRBD1|.|TRBJ1-4|TRBV19
CASSTGTAEKLFF
TGTGCCAGTAGTACGGGGACAGCTGAAAAACTGTTTTTT
>TRBD1|.|TRBJ2-7|TRBV5-6
CASSSGTGSYEQYF
TGTGCCAGCAGCTCCGGGACAGGCTCCTACGAGCAGTACTTC
>.|.|TRBJ1-5|TRBV6-1
CASSLQGGSNQPQHF
TGTGCCAGCAGCCTACAGGGCGGTAGCAATCAGCCCCAGCATTTT
>.|.|TRBJ1-1|TRBV4-1
CASSQSLGTTEAFF
TGCGCCAGCAGCCAGAGTCTGGGGACCACTGAAGCTTTCTTT